This T cell receptor (beta chain) is from a study of cytomegalovirus exposure and HLA in healthy donors. Turning to the study itself: Early release data held 85 million to 95 million unique TCRs from HLA-typed donors.

A word on this clone: Its antigen is currently unknown.

Study observations and caveats: Analysis was carried out at a later point, and it linked a missense DCLRE1C variant to TCR beta V- and J-gene trimming.

The PCR contained 60 Vbeta and 13 Jbeta primers. The table came from immunoSEQ multiplex PCR; TCRdb's copy has only in-frame clones and leaves some out. The sample includes roughly 190,000 clones, roughly 80% seen only once; the top ten take around 3.1%. The material sequenced was PBMCs. The receptor was derived from a female donor in good health and CMV-seronegative.

CDR3 protein: CASSLVRGDIQYF. The CDR3 DNA is TGTGCCAGCAGTTTAGTCAGGGGTGACATTCAGTACTTC. The V call is TRBV27, the J call TRBJ2-4, with D possibly being TRBD1 (6 bases). The CDR3 sequence is 13 residues long. The V and J ends lost 2 bases and 8 bases respectively, with 10 bases between them. Germline CDR1 is MNHEY and CDR2 is SMNVEV (reference sequence).